This entry concerns a single T cell receptor (beta chain). The data belong to a study of blood T cell repertoires in COVID-19. At the level of the study: Some COVID-19 samples were acute and others convalescent; all came from the United States, Italy and Spain. Nucleic acid was either cDNA or gDNA, and it came from T cells, B-cell-depleted T cells, or PBMCs.

The CDR3 has 12 amino acids. CDR1 SEHNR and CDR2 FQNEAQ come from the germline V gene (reference sequence). The V and J ends lost 5 bases and 3 bases respectively, with 7 bases between them. The table came from immunoSEQ multiplex PCR; TCRdb's copy has only in-frame clones and leaves some out. The table includes 250,000 to 350,000 clones, roughly 90% detected once. The V call is TRBV7-9, the J call TRBJ1-1; D is undetermined. Sequencing used peripheral blood. The receptor was isolated from a woman aged 45-59 years who had recovered from COVID-19. CDR3 sequence: CASSLRDTEAFF. Here the CDR3 DNA reads TGTGCCAGCAGCCTACGGGACACTGAAGCTTTCTTT.